These 4 T cell receptor beta chains were all obtained from the same sample, sequenced in a study of human T cells and chemical hapten exposure. The time point: patch test 1, 2 weeks after DPC sensitization. As to treatment: therapeutic diphenylcyclopropenone sensitization with weekly scalp DPC. Each CDR3 protein is one row after TCRdb ran MiXCR on the RACE reads. The sample has roughly 200,000 distinct CDR3 sequences, under 25% seen once. Sequencing was performed on whole blood, taken in connection with sensitization to the hapten diphenylcyclopropenone (DPC). All receptors come from a woman aged 50 to 65 with alopecia areata. Some clones in this sample may be carry-over from other donors' samples.

The chain joins TRBV27 to TRBJ2-6, with D uncertain. CDR1 is MNHEY and CDR2 is SMNVEV in the germline V gene (reference sequence). Trimming removed 2 bases at V and 0 bases at J, with 20 bases between. This CDR3 spans 20 amino acids. The CDR3 sequence is CASSLETPTHGVSGANVLTF. In DNA, the CDR3 is TGTGCCAGCAGTTTAGAGACCCCGACTCATGGGGTCTCTGGGGCCAACGTCCTGACTTTC.

This clonotype has a handful of counts. This rearrangement joins TRBV29-1 to TRBJ2-1, with 13 nucleotides matching TRBD2. Germline lookup yields CDR1 SQVTM and CDR2 ANQGSEA. This CDR3 has 15 amino acids. V lost 7 bases, J lost 5 bases, and 8 bases stayed unmatched. The CDR3 loop is CSGGGLAGLDNEQFF. The CDR3 region has the DNA TGCAGCGGGGGGGGACTAGCGGGACTGGACAATGAGCAGTTCTTC.

This clonotype showed up just a few times. This rearrangement joins TRBV6-5 to TRBJ2-3; D possibly matches TRBD1 or TRBD2 (6 bases each). This CDR3 comprises 12 residues. The V end lost 8 bases, the J end lost 4 bases, and 10 bases lay between the germline ends. The germline CDR1 and CDR2 sequences are MNHEY and SVGAGI. CDR3 protein: CASGRGPDTQYF. In DNA, the CDR3 is TGTGCCAGCGGCCGGGGGCCAGATACGCAGTATTTT.

This clonotype was observed a few times. The genes are TRBV7-9 and TRBJ2-1, with TRBD2 matching 12 bases. The CDR3 has 13 residues. From germline, CDR1 is SEHNR and CDR2 FQNEAQ (reference sequence). J lost 9 bases, V lost 9 bases, and 6 bases had no gene match. The CDR3 sequence is CASRTSGNGEQFF. CDR3 bases: TGTGCCAGTCGGACTAGCGGGAATGGTGAGCAGTTCTTC.